A selection of T cell receptor beta chains follows, all from one sample in a study of blood T cell repertoires in COVID-19. Libraries were prepared by immunoSEQ multiplex PCR; TCRdb keeps only in-frame clonotypes and omits some of them. This sample has approximately 150,000 clones, with 65% to 80% found just once. Input material: peripheral blood. These receptors all stem from a woman between 55 and 75 years old with acute or convalescent COVID-19. CDR3s include the opening cysteine and the closing phenylalanine or tryptophan. The D gene is left open where the match is weak. Expanded clones are given a class, and other clones once, few, many or no size at all.

>TRBJ2-7|NA|TRBD1|TRBV6-5
TGTGCCAGCAGTCGGACAGGGGGGTCCTACGAGCAGTACTTC
CASSRTGGSYEQYF
>TRBJ1-5|NA|NA|TRBV9
TGTGCCAGCAGCGTAGGAGCCCGCTGGGGCAGAAGGGCTCATCTTAATCAGCCCCAGCATTTT
CASSVGARWGRRAHLNQPQHF
>TRBJ1-2|NA|TRBD1|TRBV15
TGTGCCACCAGCGGGCGGCTCAAACCGACAGGGAGGCCGGACAACTATGGCTACACCTTC
CATSGRLKPTGRPDNYGYTF
>TRBJ2-7|NA|TRBD2|TRBV7-8
TGTGCCAGCAGCTTAGCCGGGACTACTATCTCCTACGAGCAGTACTTC
CASSLAGTTISYEQYF
>TRBJ2-7|NA|NA|TRBV18
TGTGCCAGCTCACCACCGGGAGTTCCCTACGAGCAGTACTTC
CASSPPGVPYEQYF
>TRBJ1-2|once|NA|TRBV5-4
TGTGCCAGCAGCTTGGCTCTGACAGCTAACTATGGCTACACCTTC
CASSLALTANYGYTF
>TRBJ1-1|NA|TRBD1|TRBV12-3/TRBV12-4
TGTGCCAGCAGTTTAATGACAGGGTATGAAGCTTTCTTT
CASSLMTGYEAFF
>TRBJ2-7|NA|TRBD1|TRBV10-3
TGTGCCATCAGTGATACCCGGGACAGTCTTCGGGAGCAGTACTTC
CAISDTRDSLREQYF
>TRBJ2-1|NA|NA|TRBV21-1
TGTGCCAGCAGCAACGGACTAGCGGGAGGAGGGGCGGCCAATGAGCAGTTCTTC
CASSNGLAGGGAANEQFF
>TRBJ2-1|NA|TRBD2|TRBV4-2
TGTGCCAGCAGCACGACTAGCGGGAGTAATGAGCAGTTCTTC
CASSTTSGSNEQFF
>TRBJ1-3|many|TRBD1|TRBV9
TGTGCCAGCAGCGTTTCTGCCGGGACAGGGGCTGGAAACACCATATATTTT
CASSVSAGTGAGNTIYF
>TRBJ1-1|NA|TRBD1|TRBV6-5
TGTGCCAGCAGTTACTCCCGGACAGGGCGCACTGAAGCTTTCTTT
CASSYSRTGRTEAFF
>TRBJ1-1|NA|NA|TRBV2
TGTGCCGGCGGGTATGAGAACACTGAAGCTTTCTTT
CAGGYENTEAFF
>TRBJ2-6|NA|NA|TRBV5-1
TGCGCCAGCAGCTTGGGCGCCTCTGGGGCCAACGTCCTGACTTTC
CASSLGASGANVLTF
>TRBJ2-7|NA|TRBD2|TRBV10-1
TGCGCCAGCAGTCCTAGCGGGAGTTTCAACGAGCAGTACTTC
CASSPSGSFNEQYF
>TRBJ2-7|NA|NA|TRBV7-3
TGTGCCAGCAGCTTTGATGGGTTCTCGAGGAAGTACTTC
CASSFDGFSRKYF
>TRBJ2-6|NA|NA|TRBV28
TGTGCCAGCGGGAGCTACTTCAGCTCTGGGGCCAACGTCCTGACTTTC
CASGSYFSSGANVLTF
>TRBJ1-1|NA|TRBD1|TRBV27
TGTGCCAGCAGTTCCCTGCCCGCCAGGACAGGGGGCTTGAACACTGAAGCTTTCTTT
CASSSLPARTGGLNTEAFF
>TRBJ2-7|NA|TRBD1|TRBV11-2
TGTGCCAGCAGCCCTCCTGACAGGGGGCTTAACGAGCAGTACTTC
CASSPPDRGLNEQYF